This T cell receptor (beta chain) was recovered during a study of beta chain features in type 1 diabetes. Study summary: Age and gender were similar between patients and healthy donors, as were cell yields.

Isolated RNA was reverse transcribed in full, so expressed TCRB transcripts were sequenced. TCRdb's table, derived via immunoSEQ multiplex PCR, lists solely in-frame clones and lacks some. The sample consists of over 700,000 clones, under 20% of them appearing once. This clone appeared a few times. Its antigen is unknown. Study-wide findings and caveats: Type 1 diabetes patients showed a moderate but significant shortening of TCRB CDR3s in all four CD4+ subsets. High-TCR-expressing cells could be over-represented by cDNA sequencing. Relative to healthy donors, patients appeared to have naive, central memory and Treg TCRB repertoires that were more similar.

Sequencing input: naive CD4+ T cells from blood. The sequence derives from a woman in her late teens or twenties in good health.

CDR3 sequence (DNA): TGTGCCAGCAGCTTGGACAGGGGGACTGAAGCTTTCTTT. Translation gives CASSLDRGTEAFF. The chain has TRBV7-3 and TRBJ1-1, with TRBD1 matching 10 bases. Losses at the gene ends were 3 bases for V and 5 bases for J; bases not matched to a gene: 0. CDR1 is SGHTA and CDR2 is FQGTGA in the germline V gene. This CDR3 is built from 13 residues.